A single sample is the source of the 3 T cell receptor beta chains below, sequenced in a study of cytomegalovirus exposure and HLA in healthy donors. The method was immunoSEQ multiplex PCR; TCRdb's version includes in-frame clones alone and lacks a portion of them. The sample lists about 160,000 clones, approximately 81% occurring once. Sequencing input: PBMCs. The source of these receptors is a young man in good health and CMV-seropositive.

The J gene is TRBJ2-2, the V gene TRBV6-5; D might be TRBD2 (6 bases). Trimming pared 5 bases from V and 5 bases from J, leaving 6 bases between. CDR1 MNHEY and CDR2 SVGAGI come from the germline V gene. This CDR3 contains 12 residues. CDR3 amino acids: CASSRGTGELFF. CDR3 bases: TGTGCCAGCAGTCGGGGGACCGGGGAGCTGTTTTTT.

This clone was found a few times. This sequence joins TRBV10-3 and TRBJ2-7, with TRBD1 identical over 7 bases. Germline values: CDR1 ENHRY, CDR2 SYGVKD. The J segment lost 1 base and the V segment lost 2 bases, leaving 2 bases of the junction unmatched. The CDR3 totals 14 residues. The CDR3 region is CAISELQGSYEQYF. CDR3 coding DNA: TGTGCCATCAGTGAGCTACAGGGGTCCTACGAGCAGTACTTC.

V and J are TRBV9 and TRBJ1-2; 10 bases are a match to TRBD1. Per the germline V gene, CDR1 is SGDLS and CDR2 is YYNGEE. CDR3 length equals 14 residues. The V gene end was trimmed by 3 bases and the J gene end by 3 bases; junction bases not matched to a gene: 2. The chain's CDR3 is CASSGDRGYYGYTF. The CDR3 coding sequence is TGTGCCAGCAGCGGGGACAGGGGTTACTATGGCTACACCTTC.